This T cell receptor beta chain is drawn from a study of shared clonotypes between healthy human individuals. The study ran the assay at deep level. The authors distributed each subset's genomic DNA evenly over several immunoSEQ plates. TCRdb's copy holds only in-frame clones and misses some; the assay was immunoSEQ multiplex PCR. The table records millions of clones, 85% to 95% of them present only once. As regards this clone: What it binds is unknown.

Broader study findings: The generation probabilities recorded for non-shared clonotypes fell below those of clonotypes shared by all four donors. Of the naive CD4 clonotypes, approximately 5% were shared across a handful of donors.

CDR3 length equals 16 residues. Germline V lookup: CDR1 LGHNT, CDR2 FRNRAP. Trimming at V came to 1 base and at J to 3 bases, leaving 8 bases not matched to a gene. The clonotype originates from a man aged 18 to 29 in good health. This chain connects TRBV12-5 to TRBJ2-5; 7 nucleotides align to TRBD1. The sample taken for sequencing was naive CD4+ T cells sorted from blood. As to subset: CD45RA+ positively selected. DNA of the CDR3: TGTGCTAGTGGTTTGGCTTGGACAGGCCAGGAAGAGACCCAGTACTTC. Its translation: CASGLAWTGQEETQYF.